This is a list of T cell receptor beta chains from one sample in a study of blood T cell repertoires in COVID-19. Method: immunoSEQ multiplex PCR; TCRdb's copy keeps in-frame clones and lacks some. Found here are 200,000 to 250,000 clones, approximately 84% of them singletons; the top ten hold under 2%. Sequencing used peripheral blood. The receptors come from an elderly woman with acute or convalescent COVID-19. CDR3s include the opening cysteine and the closing phenylalanine or tryptophan. Fields, in order: J gene, V gene, D gene, clone size, CDR3 protein, CDR3 DNA. A D gene is named only where the DNA matches it firmly. Expanded clones get a size class; other rows say once, few or many, or leave the size out.

j_gene: TRBJ2-1; v_gene: TRBV19; d_gene: TRBD2; abundance: NA; CDR3aa: CASSLGLAGPYNEQFF; CDR3nt: TGTGCCAGTAGTCTCGGACTAGCGGGACCTTACAATGAGCAGTTCTTC
j_gene: TRBJ2-6; v_gene: TRBV30; d_gene: NA; abundance: NA; CDR3aa: CAWSGLGSGANVLTF; CDR3nt: TGTGCCTGGAGCGGCCTAGGCTCTGGGGCCAACGTCCTGACTTTC
j_gene: TRBJ2-5; v_gene: TRBV19; d_gene: TRBD1; abundance: NA; CDR3aa: CASSRTGTGGGETQYF; CDR3nt: TGTGCCAGTAGCCGAACCGGGACAGGGGGTGGAGAGACCCAGTACTTC
j_gene: TRBJ2-2; v_gene: TRBV5-1; d_gene: NA; abundance: NA; CDR3aa: CASSKGGLGDSEGTGELFF; CDR3nt: TGCGCCAGTTCGAAGGGTGGTCTAGGGGACTCCGAGGGAACCGGGGAGCTGTTTTTT
j_gene: TRBJ1-5; v_gene: TRBV19; d_gene: TRBD1; abundance: NA; CDR3aa: CASRDRESNQPQHF; CDR3nt: TGTGCCAGCCGGGACAGGGAGAGCAATCAGCCCCAGCATTTT
j_gene: TRBJ2-3; v_gene: TRBV19; d_gene: TRBD1; abundance: NA; CDR3aa: CASSIQGVGTDTQYF; CDR3nt: TGTGCCAGTAGTATACAGGGGGTTGGCACAGATACGCAGTATTTT
j_gene: TRBJ2-5; v_gene: TRBV10-3; d_gene: TRBD2; abundance: NA; CDR3aa: CAIRGTSGQETQYF; CDR3nt: TGTGCCATCAGAGGGACTAGCGGTCAAGAGACCCAGTACTTC
j_gene: TRBJ1-4; v_gene: TRBV6-5; d_gene: TRBD1; abundance: NA; CDR3aa: CASSTGGANEKLFF; CDR3nt: TGTGCCAGCAGTACAGGGGGGGCTAATGAAAAACTGTTTTTT
j_gene: TRBJ1-1; v_gene: TRBV19; d_gene: NA; abundance: few; CDR3aa: CASKLGHFNTEAFF; CDR3nt: TGTGCCAGTAAGCTAGGACATTTCAACACTGAAGCTTTCTTT
j_gene: TRBJ2-3; v_gene: TRBV4-2; d_gene: TRBD2; abundance: NA; CDR3aa: CASSQVASGSLADTQYF; CDR3nt: TGTGCCAGCAGCCAAGTGGCTAGCGGGAGTTTAGCAGATACGCAGTATTTT
j_gene: TRBJ1-5; v_gene: TRBV18; d_gene: TRBD1; abundance: NA; CDR3aa: CASSNSDRDQPQHF; CDR3nt: TGTGCCAGCTCAAACTCCGACAGGGACCAGCCCCAGCATTTT
j_gene: TRBJ1-1; v_gene: TRBV11-2; d_gene: NA; abundance: NA; CDR3aa: CASSRNQGDTEAFF; CDR3nt: TGTGCCAGCAGCCGAAACCAAGGGGACACTGAAGCTTTCTTT
j_gene: TRBJ2-2; v_gene: TRBV7-6; d_gene: TRBD1; abundance: few; CDR3aa: CASSLDGTGPTGELFF; CDR3nt: TGTGCCAGCAGCTTAGATGGGACAGGGCCCACCGGGGAGCTGTTTTTT
j_gene: TRBJ2-3; v_gene: TRBV29-1; d_gene: NA; abundance: NA; CDR3aa: CSVVSSLRDTQYF; CDR3nt: TGCAGCGTTGTTTCTAGCCTAAGAGATACGCAGTATTTT
j_gene: TRBJ2-1; v_gene: TRBV20-1; d_gene: TRBD2; abundance: NA; CDR3aa: CSASRLATYLGYNEQFF; CDR3nt: TGCAGTGCTAGTAGACTAGCGACCTACTTGGGGTACAATGAGCAGTTCTTC
j_gene: TRBJ1-6; v_gene: TRBV5-5; d_gene: NA; abundance: NA; CDR3aa: CASSLALGALNSPLHF; CDR3nt: TGTGCCAGCAGCTTGGCTTTGGGGGCGCTGAATTCACCCCTCCACTTT
j_gene: TRBJ1-1; v_gene: TRBV2; d_gene: NA; abundance: NA; CDR3aa: CASKGLMGSGTEAFF; CDR3nt: TGTGCCAGCAAGGGGTTAATGGGTTCCGGCACTGAAGCTTTCTTT
j_gene: TRBJ2-5; v_gene: TRBV7-8; d_gene: TRBD2; abundance: NA; CDR3aa: CASSLGAGVAKTQYF; CDR3nt: TGTGCCAGCAGCTTAGGAGCGGGAGTTGCGAAGACCCAGTACTTC
j_gene: TRBJ2-3; v_gene: TRBV5-1; d_gene: NA; abundance: NA; CDR3aa: CASSLAQGLGSTDTQYF; CDR3nt: TGCGCCAGCAGCTTGGCACAGGGCCTCGGAAGCACAGATACGCAGTATTTT
j_gene: TRBJ2-5; v_gene: TRBV28; d_gene: TRBD2; abundance: once; CDR3aa: CASMGAGEAETQYF; CDR3nt: TGTGCCAGCATGGGAGCGGGAGAGGCAGAGACCCAGTACTTC
j_gene: TRBJ2-1; v_gene: TRBV5-1; d_gene: TRBD2; abundance: NA; CDR3aa: CASSRTSGGSSYNEQFF; CDR3nt: TGCGCCAGCAGCCGGACTAGCGGGGGGAGCTCCTACAATGAGCAGTTCTTC
j_gene: TRBJ1-1; v_gene: TRBV10-3; d_gene: NA; abundance: NA; CDR3aa: CAISDITEAFF; CDR3nt: TGTGCCATCAGTGATATCACTGAAGCTTTCTTT
j_gene: TRBJ1-1; v_gene: TRBV11-2; d_gene: NA; abundance: many; CDR3aa: CASSLVGGDTEAFF; CDR3nt: TGTGCCAGCAGCTTAGTTGGGGGGGACACTGAAGCTTTCTTT
j_gene: TRBJ2-7; v_gene: TRBV2; d_gene: TRBD2; abundance: NA; CDR3aa: CASCLGRAYEQYF; CDR3nt: TGTGCCAGCTGTCTCGGGAGGGCCTACGAGCAGTACTTC
j_gene: TRBJ1-4; v_gene: TRBV6-5; d_gene: NA; abundance: NA; CDR3aa: CATSGGGAHEKLFF; CDR3nt: TGTGCCACCTCGGGAGGGGGGGCCCATGAAAAACTGTTTTTT
j_gene: TRBJ2-7; v_gene: TRBV20-1; d_gene: TRBD2; abundance: NA; CDR3aa: CSAWGGYEQYF; CDR3nt: TGCAGTGCCTGGGGGGGCTACGAGCAGTACTTC
j_gene: TRBJ1-4; v_gene: TRBV11-2; d_gene: NA; abundance: once; CDR3aa: CASSSDTATNEKLFF; CDR3nt: TGTGCCAGCAGCTCGGACACTGCAACTAATGAAAAACTGTTTTTT
j_gene: TRBJ1-2; v_gene: TRBV6-2/TRBV6-3; d_gene: NA; abundance: NA; CDR3aa: CASSLHGGRQRNYGYTF; CDR3nt: TGTGCCAGCAGTCTACACGGAGGGCGACAGAGAAACTATGGCTACACCTTC
j_gene: TRBJ1-3; v_gene: TRBV7-8; d_gene: NA; abundance: NA; CDR3aa: CASSLANGWGNTIYF; CDR3nt: TGTGCCAGCAGCTTAGCTAACGGGTGGGGAAACACCATATATTTT
j_gene: TRBJ2-7; v_gene: TRBV5-1; d_gene: TRBD2; abundance: NA; CDR3aa: CASSPRGGPVYEQYF; CDR3nt: TGCGCCAGCAGCCCCCGCGGGGGACCGGTTTACGAGCAGTACTTC
j_gene: TRBJ1-5; v_gene: TRBV12-3/TRBV12-4; d_gene: NA; abundance: NA; CDR3aa: CASSPGEGQPQHF; CDR3nt: TGTGCCAGCAGTCCGGGGGAGGGCCAGCCCCAGCATTTT
j_gene: TRBJ1-6; v_gene: TRBV30; d_gene: NA; abundance: few; CDR3aa: CAWSVGQGFNSPLHF; CDR3nt: TGTGCCTGGAGTGTCGGTCAGGGCTTTAATTCACCCCTCCACTTT
j_gene: TRBJ2-1; v_gene: TRBV24-1; d_gene: NA; abundance: NA; CDR3aa: CATSAGHNEQFF; CDR3nt: TGTGCCACCAGTGCGGGTCACAATGAGCAGTTCTTC
j_gene: TRBJ2-6; v_gene: TRBV6-6; d_gene: NA; abundance: NA; CDR3aa: CASSREIVGHLSGANVLTF; CDR3nt: TGTGCCAGCAGTCGGGAAATCGTAGGACACCTTTCGGGGGCCAACGTCCTGACTTTC
j_gene: TRBJ1-4; v_gene: TRBV19; d_gene: TRBD1; abundance: NA; CDR3aa: CASSRRQGADEKLFF; CDR3nt: TGTGCCAGTAGTCGCCGACAGGGGGCGGATGAAAAACTGTTTTTT
j_gene: TRBJ2-7; v_gene: TRBV10-1; d_gene: TRBD2; abundance: few; CDR3aa: CASKGLAGGGLGEQYF; CDR3nt: TGCGCCAGCAAGGGACTAGCGGGAGGTGGTTTGGGCGAGCAGTACTTC
j_gene: TRBJ1-4; v_gene: TRBV15; d_gene: NA; abundance: NA; CDR3aa: CATSRDRVGEKLFF; CDR3nt: TGTGCCACCAGCAGAGATAGAGTCGGGGAAAAACTGTTTTTT
j_gene: TRBJ1-2; v_gene: TRBV18; d_gene: NA; abundance: NA; CDR3aa: CASSPDRQYGYTF; CDR3nt: TGTGCCAGCTCTCCAGACAGGCAGTATGGCTACACCTTC
j_gene: TRBJ1-2; v_gene: TRBV2; d_gene: NA; abundance: once; CDR3aa: CASSVGVGYTF; CDR3nt: TGTGCCAGCAGTGTAGGGGTAGGCTACACCTTC
j_gene: TRBJ2-1; v_gene: TRBV27; d_gene: NA; abundance: NA; CDR3aa: CASSPQGSRSGEQFF; CDR3nt: TGTGCCAGCAGCCCCCAGGGTAGCCGAAGTGGGGAGCAGTTCTTC